This record concerns one T cell receptor (beta chain) sequence. This specimen comes from a study of T cells expressing NK-cell markers. Study in general: Seropositivity for HCMV was found in seven of the eight sequenced donors, with one seronegative.

5'RACE template switching built TCR beta cDNA with unique molecular identifiers. Using the 5' RACE reads, TCRdb records one entry per CDR3 protein without DNA. The sample table sets out roughly 180,000 distinct CDR3 sequences. The germline gives CDR1 SEHNR, CDR2 FQNEAQ (reference sequence). This CDR3 is 17 amino acids long. This chain links TRBV7-9 with TRBJ2-5; TCRdb selects TRBD1, and the lack of DNA leaves this call unchecked. The receptor was derived from a man aged 18 to 69 in good health. The sequenced sample consisted of blood T cells: a sorted CD56 or NKG2C T cell subset, CD4+ or CD8+ T cells, or bulk PBMC T cells (not recorded which). The CDR3 sequence is CASVYTASRVSVETQYF.